These T cell receptor beta chains were read from a single sample in a study of T cell responses to AZD1222 COVID-19 vaccine. Assay used: immunoSEQ multiplex PCR; TCRdb lists only in-frame clones, some missing. The sample lists about 120,000 clones; roughly 90% were seen once. The sequencing here drew on peripheral blood, taken on day 0 of AZD1222 vaccination. Source of these receptors: an adult in good health. The CDR3 runs from the conserved cysteine through the conserved F or W. A D gene is named only where the DNA matches it firmly. For some rows the clone size is stated as once, few or many, or as a class when expanded; others skip it.

j_gene,v_gene,d_gene,abundance,CDR3nt,CDR3aa
TRBJ1-4,TRBV6-5,.,.,TGTGCCAGCAGGCCGGCGGGGTCTAATGAAAAACTGTTTTTT,CASRPAGSNEKLFF
TRBJ2-2,TRBV9,TRBD2,.,TGTGCCAGCAGCCAGAGCGGGGGGAGCGGGGAGCTGTTTTTT,CASSQSGGSGELFF
TRBJ1-2,TRBV6-5,.,.,TGTGCCAGCAGTATGGGCGGAGGCTCTAGGGGCTACACCTTC,CASSMGGGSRGYTF
TRBJ2-7,TRBV18,TRBD1,.,TGTGCCAGCTCCCCACCCCAGACAGGGTACGGCTACGAGCAGTACTTC,CASSPPQTGYGYEQYF
TRBJ1-2,TRBV19,.,.,TGTGCCAGTAGTATGATCTGGGACACCTACTATGGCTACACCTTC,CASSMIWDTYYGYTF
TRBJ2-6,TRBV28,.,.,TGTGCCAGCAGCCAAGGGTTCCCTGGGGCCAACGTCCTGACTTTC,CASSQGFPGANVLTF
TRBJ2-1,TRBV25-1,.,.,TGTGCCAGCAACCTACCGGGAGACGGCAATGAGCAGTTCTTC,CASNLPGDGNEQFF
TRBJ1-6,TRBV5-1,.,.,TGCGCCAGCAGCTTGGATTCACCCCTCCACTTT,CASSLDSPLHF
TRBJ1-3,TRBV2,.,.,TGTGCCAGCAGTAGGGCCCCGGGAAACACCATATATTTT,CASSRAPGNTIYF
TRBJ2-2,TRBV10-2,.,.,TGCGCCAGCAGACAGACAGGGAACACCGGGGAGCTGTTTTTT,CASRQTGNTGELFF
TRBJ1-1,TRBV19,.,.,TGTGCCAGTAGTATTTCAGGAGGGAACACTGAAGCTTTCTTT,CASSISGGNTEAFF
TRBJ2-6,TRBV7-9,.,.,TGTGCCAGCAGCTCCAACGAGATAACAAGTTCTGGGGCCAACGTCCTGACTTTC,CASSSNEITSSGANVLTF
TRBJ2-7,TRBV6-5,TRBD1,.,TGTGCCAGCAGCTCCTTGGGGACAGGGGGCCGCGAGCAGTACTTC,CASSSLGTGGREQYF
TRBJ2-1,TRBV3-1/TRBV3-2,.,.,TGTGCCAGCTGTAATTACAATGAGCAGTTCTTC,CASCNYNEQFF
TRBJ2-3,TRBV28,TRBD2,few,TGTGCCAGCAGGGGTAGCGGGAGGTGGACAGATACGCAGTATTTT,CASRGSGRWTDTQYF